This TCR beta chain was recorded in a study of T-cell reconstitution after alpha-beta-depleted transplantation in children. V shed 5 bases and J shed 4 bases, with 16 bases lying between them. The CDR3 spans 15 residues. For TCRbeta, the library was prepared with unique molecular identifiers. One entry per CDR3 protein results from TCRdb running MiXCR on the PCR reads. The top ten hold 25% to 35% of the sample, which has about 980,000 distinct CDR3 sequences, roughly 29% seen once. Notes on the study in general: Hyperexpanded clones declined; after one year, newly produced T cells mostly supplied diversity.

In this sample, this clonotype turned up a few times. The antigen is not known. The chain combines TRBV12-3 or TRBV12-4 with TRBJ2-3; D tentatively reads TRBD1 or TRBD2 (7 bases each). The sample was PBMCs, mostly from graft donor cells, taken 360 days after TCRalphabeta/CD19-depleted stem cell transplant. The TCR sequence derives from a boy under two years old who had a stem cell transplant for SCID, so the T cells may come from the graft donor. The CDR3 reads CASSPQGGPSDTQYF. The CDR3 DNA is TGTGCCAGCAGTCCCCAGGGGGGGCCGTCAGATACGCAGTATTTT.